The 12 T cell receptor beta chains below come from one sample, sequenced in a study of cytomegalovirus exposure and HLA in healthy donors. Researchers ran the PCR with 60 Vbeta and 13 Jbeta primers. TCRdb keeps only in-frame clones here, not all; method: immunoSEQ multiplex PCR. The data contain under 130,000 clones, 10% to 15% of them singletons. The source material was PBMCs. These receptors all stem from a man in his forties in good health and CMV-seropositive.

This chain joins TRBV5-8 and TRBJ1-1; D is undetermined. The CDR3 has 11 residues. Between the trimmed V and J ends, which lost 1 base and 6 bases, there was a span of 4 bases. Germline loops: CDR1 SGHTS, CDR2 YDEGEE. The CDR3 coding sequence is TGTGCCAGCAGCTTGTTCGCTGAAGCTTTCTTT. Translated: CASSLFAEAFF.

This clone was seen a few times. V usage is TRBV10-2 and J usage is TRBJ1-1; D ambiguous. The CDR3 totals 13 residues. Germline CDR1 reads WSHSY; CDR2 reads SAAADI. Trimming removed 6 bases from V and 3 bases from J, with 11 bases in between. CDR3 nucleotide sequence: TGCGCCAGCAGAGTAACTCCGGACACTGAAGCTTTCTTT. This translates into CASRVTPDTEAFF.

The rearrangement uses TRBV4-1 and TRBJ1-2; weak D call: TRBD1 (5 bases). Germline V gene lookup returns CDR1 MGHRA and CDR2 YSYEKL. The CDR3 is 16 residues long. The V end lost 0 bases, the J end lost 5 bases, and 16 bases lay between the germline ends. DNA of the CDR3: TGCGCCAGCAGCCAAGATCTGGGGGGTGAGGGGTATGGCTACACCTTC. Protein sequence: CASSQDLGGEGYGYTF.

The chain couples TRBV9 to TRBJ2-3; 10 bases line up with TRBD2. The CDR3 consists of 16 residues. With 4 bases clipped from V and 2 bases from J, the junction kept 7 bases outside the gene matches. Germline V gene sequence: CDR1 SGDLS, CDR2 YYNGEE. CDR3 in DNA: TGTGCCAGCAGCACCATACTAGCGGGGTCCACAGATACGCAGTATTTT. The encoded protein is CASSTILAGSTDTQYF.

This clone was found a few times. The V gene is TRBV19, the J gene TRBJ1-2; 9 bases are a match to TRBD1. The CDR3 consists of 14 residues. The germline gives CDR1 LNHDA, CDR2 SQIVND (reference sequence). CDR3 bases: TGTGCTAGTCGGGACAGGGACGCTAACTATGGCTACACCTTC. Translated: CASRDRDANYGYTF.

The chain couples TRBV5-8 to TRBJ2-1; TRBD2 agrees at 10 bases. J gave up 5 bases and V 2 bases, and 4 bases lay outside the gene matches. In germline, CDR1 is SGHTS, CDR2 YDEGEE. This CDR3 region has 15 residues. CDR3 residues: CASSLGTSVNNEQFF. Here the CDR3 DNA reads TGTGCCAGCAGCTTAGGGACTAGCGTCAACAATGAGCAGTTCTTC. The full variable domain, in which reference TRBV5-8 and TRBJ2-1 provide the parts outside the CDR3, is EAGVTQSPTHLIKTRGQQATLRCSPISGHTSVYWYQQALGLGLQFLLWYDEGEERNRGNFPPRFSGRQFPNYSSELNVNALELEDSALYLCASSLGTSVNNEQFFGPGTRLTVL.

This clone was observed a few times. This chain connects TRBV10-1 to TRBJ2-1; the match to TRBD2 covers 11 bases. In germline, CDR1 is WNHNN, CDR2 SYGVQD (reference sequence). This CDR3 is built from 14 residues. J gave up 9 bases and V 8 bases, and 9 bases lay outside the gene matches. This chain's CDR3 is CASATSGSLREQFF. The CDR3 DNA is TGCGCCAGCGCCACTAGCGGGAGTCTCCGTGAGCAGTTCTTC.

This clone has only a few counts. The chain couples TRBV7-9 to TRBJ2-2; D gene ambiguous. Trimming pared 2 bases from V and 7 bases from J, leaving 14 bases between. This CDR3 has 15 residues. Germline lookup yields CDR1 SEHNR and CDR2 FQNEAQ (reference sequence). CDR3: CASSLLGQSVGELFF. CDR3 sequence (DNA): TGTGCCAGCAGCTTATTAGGCCAGAGCGTCGGGGAGCTGTTTTTT.

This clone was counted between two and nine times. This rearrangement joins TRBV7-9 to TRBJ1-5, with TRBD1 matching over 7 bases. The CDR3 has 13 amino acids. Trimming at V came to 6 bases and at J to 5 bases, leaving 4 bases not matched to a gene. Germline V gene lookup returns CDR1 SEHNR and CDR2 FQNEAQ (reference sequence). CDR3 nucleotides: TGTGCCAGCAGTACCGACAGGGATCAGCCCCAGCATTTT. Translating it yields CASSTDRDQPQHF.

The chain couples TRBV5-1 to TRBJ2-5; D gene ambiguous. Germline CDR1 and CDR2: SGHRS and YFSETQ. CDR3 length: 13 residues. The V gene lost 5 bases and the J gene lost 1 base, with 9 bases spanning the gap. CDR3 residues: CASRRSLQETQYF. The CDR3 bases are TGCGCCAGCAGACGCAGTCTCCAAGAGACCCAGTACTTC.

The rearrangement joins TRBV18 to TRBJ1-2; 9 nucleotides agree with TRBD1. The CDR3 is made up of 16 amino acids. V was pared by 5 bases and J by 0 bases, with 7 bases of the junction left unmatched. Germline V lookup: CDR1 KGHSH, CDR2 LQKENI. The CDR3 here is CASSAGQGKANYGYTF. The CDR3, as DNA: TGTGCCAGCTCAGCGGGACAGGGAAAAGCTAACTATGGCTACACCTTC.

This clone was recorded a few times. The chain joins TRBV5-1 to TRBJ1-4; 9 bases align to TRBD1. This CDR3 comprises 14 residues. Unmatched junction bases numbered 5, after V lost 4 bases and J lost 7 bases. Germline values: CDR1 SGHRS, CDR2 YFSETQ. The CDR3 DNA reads TGCGCCAGCAGCATCGGACAGGGGAGTGAAAAACTGTTTTTT. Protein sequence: CASSIGQGSEKLFF.